The source of this T cell receptor beta chain is a study of blood T cells in healthy people across ages (dated by TCRdb to 2013 to 2016). Turning to the overall study: Template switching captured roughly one uniquely barcoded TCR beta cDNA molecule per two T cells in model experiments. Age-related changes in TCR beta repertoire diversity were measured in the study by deep sequencing normalized with unique cDNA molecular identifiers. Donors were grouped into four age groups: young (average roughly 17 years), middle-aged (roughly 38), aged (around 62) and long-lived (less than 85). To avoid experimental bias, donors of different ages were spread randomly across the sequencing lanes. Using the same blood draw, the study looked at two additional independent replicas of 1 million unique cDNA reads for two donors, one aged 18 to 30 and the other aged 80 or older. On the study overall, not on this receptor specifically: A strong correlation was found between observed TCR beta diversity and the percentage of naive T cells measured by flow cytometry. Total diversity estimates from one million sequenced T cells were considered lower bounds and underestimates. The long-lived group showed more naive CD4+ T cells, fewer expanded clones and increased TCR diversity than the aged group, suggesting age selection. Because the CMV infection status of the donors was unknown, age-related changes in expanded clonotypes may potentially have been confounded. Observed TCR beta diversity per million T cells fell roughly linearly with age, and a significant reduction was already apparent by age approximately 40. Bulk unsorted PBMC profiling prevented conclusive comparison of naive and antigen-experienced compartments.

Libraries were built with 5' RACE. TCRdb shows the sequencer as Illumina HiSeq 2500. A second PCR of about 6 to 12 cycles was performed with a sample-barcoded 5' primer and a J-beta primer mix. A unique molecular identifier was introduced onto each TCR beta cDNA molecule by a template-switch 5' adaptor carrying 12 random nucleotides. Each sample yielded at least 2.5 million CDR3-containing paired-end reads. All of the RNA was converted into first-strand cDNA using the Mint cDNA synthesis kit, with a TRBC-specific oligonucleotide serving as the primer. Following uracil-DNA glycosylase treatment, all cDNA underwent a first 18-cycle PCR with the universal primers M1SS and BC2_uni_R. The authors' analysis ran thus. Normalization of each sample was performed by random selection of 1 million high-quality reads, each carrying a distinct molecular identifier. Reads with shared molecular identifiers were discarded instead of being binned into consensus sequences. MiTCR, run with a Q25 quality threshold and the strictest error-elimination algorithm, handled CDR3 identification, clonotype clustering and error correction. A nonparametric unseen species model using Euler transformation provided a lower-bound estimate of total TCR beta diversity. Using fastp trimming at Q25 and MiXCR clonotype assembly, TCRdb reanalyzed the public sequencing data and kept in-frame beta chains. Rows merge per CDR3 protein into single entries with the most common DNA and genes. TCRdb, not the authors, supplied the V and J calls. This sample lists roughly 1,300,000 distinct CDR3 sequences; roughly 64% were detected once. Of the sample, over 6.5% falls within the top ten clones.

The roughly 39 donors, aged about 6 to 100 years, were systemically healthy Caucasian individuals from Russia. About 9.6 milliliters of peripheral blood were collected from each donor into EDTA-treated Vacutainer tubes. Ficoll-Paque density-gradient centrifugation was used to isolate PBMCs, with at least 6 million per sample. Total RNA was extracted from PBMCs with Trizol reagent, with at least 6 micrograms obtained per sample. Naive CD45RAhigh/CD27high T cell percentages were measured by flow cytometry on a PBMC aliquot from every donor. Turning to this clonotype: It has no known antigen specificity. No base quality information exists; no much larger clone differs at one position.

This TCR was recovered from a man aged 18 to 30 in good health. Sequencing was performed on blood.

For the CDR3, the sequence is CASSLSASQYGYTF. The base sequence is TGTGCCAGCAGTTTATCGGCCAGCCAGTATGGCTACACCTTC. This chain joins TRBV12-3 or TRBV12-4 to TRBJ1-2, with no reliable assignment of the D segment. Relative to germline, V is 2 bases shorter and J is 5 bases shorter, with 12 bases between their ends. The CDR3, cysteine through phenylalanine, is 14 amino acids long. Of all the DNA, just the CDR3 is kept, 42 bases in frame from base 1.